One T cell receptor beta chain is described in this entry. Original methodology: Estimation of nucleated cell counts was performed using reference gene primer amplification. Repertoires were generated with immunoSEQ multiplex PCR, while TCRdb's copy carries only in-frame clones and drops some. V and J calls and clone size are those listed in that table; D and trimming were worked out from the DNA. The table records about 120,000 clones, 84% of them present only once. The sample is drawn from a study of blood T cell repertoires in COVID-19. Overall study context: PBMCs, B-cell-depleted T cells, or T cells provided the cDNA or gDNA that made up the material.

Recruits, aged roughly 18 to 100 years, lived in some 25 US areas. The source of this sequence is a woman aged 25 to 39 who had recovered from COVID-19. The sequenced sample consisted of PBMCs or T cells enriched from blood (not recorded which).

CDR3 bases: TGCGCCAGCAGCCAAGATCGGTCCCCCGGTTACGGCACCGGGGAGCTGTTTTTT. Protein: CASSQDRSPGYGTGELFF. The chain uses TRBV4-3 and TRBJ2-2; D remains unclear. CDR1 and CDR2 (germline): LGHNA, YSLEER. CDR3 size: 18 residues. Trimming left V 0 bases short and J 4 bases short, with 18 bases between.